This TCR beta chain was obtained from a study of T cells expressing NK-cell markers. For the study at large: CD3+CD56+NKG2C+, CD3+CD56+NKG2C- and CD3+CD56-NKG2C+ T cells, once sorted, supplied the TCR beta repertoires. Study-wide points: The study found these clonotypes also leading the CD3+CD56-NKG2C+ fraction in a few donors. Dominant NKG2C+ clonotypes made up roughly 1.0-8% of CD8+ T cells in roughly 6 donors.

On this clonotype: Its specificity is unknown.

UMIs accompanied the 5'RACE template switching by which TCR beta cDNA was made. TCRdb reprocessed the 5' RACE reads, with one entry per CDR3 protein and no DNA. The sample is made up of roughly 300,000 distinct CDR3 sequences, and the top ten hold more than 3.5% of it. The germline gives CDR1 SGHTA, CDR2 FQGNSA. This CDR3 is built from 14 residues. Input material: blood T cells: a sorted CD56 or NKG2C T cell subset, CD4+ or CD8+ T cells, or bulk PBMC T cells (not recorded which). The genes are TRBV7-2 and TRBJ2-7; the TRBD2 assignment by TCRdb is unverifiable without DNA. This sequence originates from a woman aged 18 to 69 in good health. Here the CDR3 reads CASGDSLHSYEQYF.